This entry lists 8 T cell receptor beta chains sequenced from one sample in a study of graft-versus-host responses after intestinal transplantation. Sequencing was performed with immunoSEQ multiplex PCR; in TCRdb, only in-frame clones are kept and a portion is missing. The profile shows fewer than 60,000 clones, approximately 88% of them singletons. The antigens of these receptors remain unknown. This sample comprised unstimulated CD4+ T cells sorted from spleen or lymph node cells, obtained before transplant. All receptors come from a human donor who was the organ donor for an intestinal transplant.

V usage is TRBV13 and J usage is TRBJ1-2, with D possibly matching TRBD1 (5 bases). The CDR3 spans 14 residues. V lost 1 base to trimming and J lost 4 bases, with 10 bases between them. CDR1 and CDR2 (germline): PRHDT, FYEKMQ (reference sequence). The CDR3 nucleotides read TGTGCCAGCAGCTTAGAGGCAGGGCGCTATGGCTACACCTTC. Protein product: CASSLEAGRYGYTF.

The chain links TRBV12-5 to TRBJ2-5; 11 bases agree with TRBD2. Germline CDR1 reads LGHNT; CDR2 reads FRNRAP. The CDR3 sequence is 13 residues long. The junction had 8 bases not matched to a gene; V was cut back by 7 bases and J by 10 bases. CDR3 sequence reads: CASAIAGGLFQYF. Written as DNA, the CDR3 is TGTGCTAGTGCCATAGCGGGAGGGTTGTTCCAGTACTTC.

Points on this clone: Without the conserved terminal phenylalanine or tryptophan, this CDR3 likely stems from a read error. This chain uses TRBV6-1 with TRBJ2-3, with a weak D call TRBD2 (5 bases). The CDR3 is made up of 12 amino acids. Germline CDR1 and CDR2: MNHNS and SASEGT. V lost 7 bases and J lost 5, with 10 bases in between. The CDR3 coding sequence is TGTGCCAGCACCTGGACTCTAGATACGCAGTATGTT. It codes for CASTWTLDTQYV.

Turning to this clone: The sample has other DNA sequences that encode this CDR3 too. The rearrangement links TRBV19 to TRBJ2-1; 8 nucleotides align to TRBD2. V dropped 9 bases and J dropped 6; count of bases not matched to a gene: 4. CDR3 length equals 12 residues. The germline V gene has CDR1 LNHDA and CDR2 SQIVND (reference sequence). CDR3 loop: CASTSGINEQFF. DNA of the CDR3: TGTGCCAGCACTAGCGGAATCAATGAGCAGTTCTTC.

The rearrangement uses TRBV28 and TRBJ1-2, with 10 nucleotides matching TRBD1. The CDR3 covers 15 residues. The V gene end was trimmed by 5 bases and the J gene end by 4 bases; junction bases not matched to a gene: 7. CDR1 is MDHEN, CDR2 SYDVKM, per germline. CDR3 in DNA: TGTGCCAGCAGTCCCACCGGGACAGGGGTCTATGGCTACACCTTC. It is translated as CASSPTGTGVYGYTF.

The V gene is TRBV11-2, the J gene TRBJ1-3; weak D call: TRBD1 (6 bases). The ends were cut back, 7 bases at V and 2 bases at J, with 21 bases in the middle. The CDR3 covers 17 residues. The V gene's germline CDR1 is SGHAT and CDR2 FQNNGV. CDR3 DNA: TGTGCCAGCACCCCATTAGTACAGGGAGCAGCTGGAAACACCATATATTTT. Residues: CASTPLVQGAAGNTIYF.

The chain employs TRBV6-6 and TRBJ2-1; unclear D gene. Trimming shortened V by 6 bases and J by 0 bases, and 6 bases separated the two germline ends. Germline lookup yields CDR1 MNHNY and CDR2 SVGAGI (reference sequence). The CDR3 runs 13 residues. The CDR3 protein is CASRQSSYNEQFF. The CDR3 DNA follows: TGTGCCAGCAGACAGAGCTCCTACAATGAGCAGTTCTTC.

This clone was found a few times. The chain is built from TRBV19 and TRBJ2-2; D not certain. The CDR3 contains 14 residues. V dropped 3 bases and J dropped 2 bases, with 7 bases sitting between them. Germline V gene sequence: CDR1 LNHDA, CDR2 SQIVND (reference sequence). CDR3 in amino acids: CASSMRGNTGELFF. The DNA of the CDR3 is TGTGCCAGTAGTATGAGAGGAAACACCGGGGAGCTGTTTTTT.